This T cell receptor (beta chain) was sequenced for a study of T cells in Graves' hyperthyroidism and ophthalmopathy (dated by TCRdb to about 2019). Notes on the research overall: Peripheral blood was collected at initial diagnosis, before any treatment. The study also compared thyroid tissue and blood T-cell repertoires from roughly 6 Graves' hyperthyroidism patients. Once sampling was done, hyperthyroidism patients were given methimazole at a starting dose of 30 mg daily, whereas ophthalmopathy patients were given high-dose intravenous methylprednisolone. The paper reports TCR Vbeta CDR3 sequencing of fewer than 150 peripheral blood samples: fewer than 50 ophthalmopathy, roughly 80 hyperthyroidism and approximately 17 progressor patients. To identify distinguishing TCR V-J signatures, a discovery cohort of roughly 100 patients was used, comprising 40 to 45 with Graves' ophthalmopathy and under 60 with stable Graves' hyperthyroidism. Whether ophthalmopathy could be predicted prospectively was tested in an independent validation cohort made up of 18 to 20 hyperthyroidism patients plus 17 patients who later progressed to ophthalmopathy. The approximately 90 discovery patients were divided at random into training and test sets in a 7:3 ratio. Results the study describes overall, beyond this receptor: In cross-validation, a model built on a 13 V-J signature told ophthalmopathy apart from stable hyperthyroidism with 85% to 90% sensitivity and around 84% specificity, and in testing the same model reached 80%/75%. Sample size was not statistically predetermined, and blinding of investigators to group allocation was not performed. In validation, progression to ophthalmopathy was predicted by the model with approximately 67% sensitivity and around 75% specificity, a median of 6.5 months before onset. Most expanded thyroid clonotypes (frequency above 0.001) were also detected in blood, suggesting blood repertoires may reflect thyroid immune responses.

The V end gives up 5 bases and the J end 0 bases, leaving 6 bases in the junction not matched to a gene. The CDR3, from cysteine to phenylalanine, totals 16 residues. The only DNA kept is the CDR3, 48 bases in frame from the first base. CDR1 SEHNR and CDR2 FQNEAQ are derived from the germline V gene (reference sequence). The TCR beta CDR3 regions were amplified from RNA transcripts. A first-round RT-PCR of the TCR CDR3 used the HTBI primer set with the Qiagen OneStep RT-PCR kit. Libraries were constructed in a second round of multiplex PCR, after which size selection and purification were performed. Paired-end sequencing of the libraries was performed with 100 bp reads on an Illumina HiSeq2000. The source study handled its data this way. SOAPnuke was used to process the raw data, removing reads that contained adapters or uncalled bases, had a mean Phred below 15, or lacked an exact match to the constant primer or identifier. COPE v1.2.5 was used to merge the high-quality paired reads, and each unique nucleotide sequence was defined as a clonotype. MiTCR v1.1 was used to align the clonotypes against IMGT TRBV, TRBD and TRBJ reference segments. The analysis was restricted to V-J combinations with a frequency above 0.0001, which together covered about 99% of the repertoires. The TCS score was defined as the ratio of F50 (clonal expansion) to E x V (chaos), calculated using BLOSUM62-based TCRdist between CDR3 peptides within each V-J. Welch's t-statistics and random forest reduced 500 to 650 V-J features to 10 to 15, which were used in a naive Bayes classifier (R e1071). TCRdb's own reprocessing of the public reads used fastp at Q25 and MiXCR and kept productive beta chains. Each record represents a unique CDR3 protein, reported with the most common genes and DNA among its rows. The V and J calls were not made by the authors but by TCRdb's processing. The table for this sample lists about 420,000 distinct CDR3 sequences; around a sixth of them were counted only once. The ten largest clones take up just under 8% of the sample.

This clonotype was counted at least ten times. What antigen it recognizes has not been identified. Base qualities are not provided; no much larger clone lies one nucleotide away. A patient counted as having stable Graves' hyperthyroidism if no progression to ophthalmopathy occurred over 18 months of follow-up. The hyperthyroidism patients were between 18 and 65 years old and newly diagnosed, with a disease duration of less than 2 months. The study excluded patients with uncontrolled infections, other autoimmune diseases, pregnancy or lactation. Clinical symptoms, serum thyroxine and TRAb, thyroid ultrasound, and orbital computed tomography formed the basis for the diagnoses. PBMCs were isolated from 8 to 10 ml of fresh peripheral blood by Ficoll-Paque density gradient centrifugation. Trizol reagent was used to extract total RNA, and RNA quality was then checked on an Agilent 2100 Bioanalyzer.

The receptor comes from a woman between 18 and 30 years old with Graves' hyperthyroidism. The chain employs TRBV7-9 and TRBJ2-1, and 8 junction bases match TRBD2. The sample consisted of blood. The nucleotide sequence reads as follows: TGTGCCAGCAGCCCTGCAGCGGGGGCCTCCTACAATGAGCAGTTCTTC. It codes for CASSPAAGASYNEQFF.